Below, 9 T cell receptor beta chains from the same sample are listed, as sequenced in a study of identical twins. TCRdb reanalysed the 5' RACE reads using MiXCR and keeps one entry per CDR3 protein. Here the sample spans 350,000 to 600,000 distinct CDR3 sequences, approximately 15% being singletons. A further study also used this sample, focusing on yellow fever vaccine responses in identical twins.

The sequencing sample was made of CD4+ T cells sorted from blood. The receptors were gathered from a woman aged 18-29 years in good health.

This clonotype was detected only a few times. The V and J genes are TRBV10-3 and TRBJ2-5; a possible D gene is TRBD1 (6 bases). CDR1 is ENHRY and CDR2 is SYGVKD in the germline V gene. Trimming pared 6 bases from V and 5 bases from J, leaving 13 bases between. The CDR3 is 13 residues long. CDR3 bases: TGTGCCATCAGGGGGGCAGGGAGCGAGACCCAGTACTTC. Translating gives CAIRGAGSETQYF.

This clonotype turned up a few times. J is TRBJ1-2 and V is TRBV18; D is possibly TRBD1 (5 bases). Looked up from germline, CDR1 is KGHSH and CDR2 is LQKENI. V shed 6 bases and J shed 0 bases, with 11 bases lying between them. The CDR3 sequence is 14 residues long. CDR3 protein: CASSPGIANYGYTF. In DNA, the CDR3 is TGTGCCAGCTCGCCAGGGATAGCTAACTATGGCTACACCTTC.

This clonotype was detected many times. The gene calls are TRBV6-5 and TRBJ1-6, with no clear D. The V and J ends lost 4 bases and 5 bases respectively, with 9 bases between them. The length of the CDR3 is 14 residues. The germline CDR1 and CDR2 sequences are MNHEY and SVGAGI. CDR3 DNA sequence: TGTGCCAGCAGTTTAGTAGGGAATAATTCACCCCTCCACTTT. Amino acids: CASSLVGNNSPLHF.

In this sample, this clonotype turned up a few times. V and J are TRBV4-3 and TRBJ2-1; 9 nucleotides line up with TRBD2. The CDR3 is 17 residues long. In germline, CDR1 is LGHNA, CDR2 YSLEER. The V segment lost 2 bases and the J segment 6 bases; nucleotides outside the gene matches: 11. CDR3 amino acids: CASSQRLAGVARNEQFF. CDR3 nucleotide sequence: TGCGCCAGCAGCCAACGTTTAGCGGGAGTAGCCCGCAATGAGCAGTTCTTC.

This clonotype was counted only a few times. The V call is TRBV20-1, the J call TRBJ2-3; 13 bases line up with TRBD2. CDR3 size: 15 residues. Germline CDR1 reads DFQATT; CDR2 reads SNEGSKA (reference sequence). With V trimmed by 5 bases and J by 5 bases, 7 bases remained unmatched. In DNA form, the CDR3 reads TGCAGTGCTGACACTAGCGGGGGGGCAGGAGATACGCAGTATTTT. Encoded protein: CSADTSGGAGDTQYF.

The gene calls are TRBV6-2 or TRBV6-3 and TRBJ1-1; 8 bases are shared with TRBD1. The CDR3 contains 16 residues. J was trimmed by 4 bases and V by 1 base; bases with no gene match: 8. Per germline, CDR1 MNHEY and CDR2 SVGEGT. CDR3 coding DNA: TGTGCCAGCAGTTACTACCGGACAGGGTCGAGCACTGAAGCTTTCTTT. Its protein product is CASSYYRTGSSTEAFF.

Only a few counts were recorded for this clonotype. The chain's CDR3 is CSARAVDSGDITQYF. The DNA of the CDR3 is TGCAGTGCTAGAGCCGTTGACTCGGGAGACATTACGCAGTATTTT. V usage is TRBV20-1 and J usage is TRBJ2-3; TRBD2 is a possible D gene (6 bases). The CDR3 extends over 15 amino acids. Germline V gene lookup returns CDR1 DFQATT and CDR2 SNEGSKA (reference sequence). V gave up 1 base and J gave up 8 bases, with 19 bases separating them.

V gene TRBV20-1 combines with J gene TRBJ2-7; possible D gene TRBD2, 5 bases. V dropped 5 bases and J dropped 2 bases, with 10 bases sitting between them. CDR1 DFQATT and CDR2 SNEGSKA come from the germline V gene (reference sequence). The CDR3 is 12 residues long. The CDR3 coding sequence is TGCAGTGCTCCGTGGGGAGCCTACGAGCAGTACTTC. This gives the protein CSAPWGAYEQYF.

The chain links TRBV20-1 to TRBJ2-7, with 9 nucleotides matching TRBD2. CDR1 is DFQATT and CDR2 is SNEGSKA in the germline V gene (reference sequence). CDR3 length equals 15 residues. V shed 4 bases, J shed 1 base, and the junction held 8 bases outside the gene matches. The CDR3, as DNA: TGCAGTGCTAAGAAGGCTAGCGGGGCATCCTACGAGCAGTACTTC. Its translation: CSAKKASGASYEQYF.